The rows below give T cell receptor beta chains drawn from one sample of a study of blood T cell repertoires in COVID-19. This table comes from immunoSEQ multiplex PCR, and its TCRdb copy is limited to in-frame clones, with some not included. The data hold approximately 300,000 clones, with about 88% observed a single time. The specimen was peripheral blood. These receptor sequences come from a woman younger than 45 with COVID-19, enrolled during active disease. Both conserved end residues are part of each CDR3. The D gene is left open where the match is weak. Size tells how often a clone was seen (once, few, many) or the class of an expanded clone, and some rows leave it out.

abundance: NA
j_gene: TRBJ2-1
v_gene: TRBV28
d_gene: NA
CDR3aa: CASSLQPPSSYNEQFF
CDR3nt: TGTGCCAGCAGTTTACAACCGCCGAGCTCCTACAATGAGCAGTTCTTC

abundance: few
j_gene: TRBJ2-5
v_gene: TRBV5-1
d_gene: NA
CDR3aa: CASSLAREETQYF
CDR3nt: TGCGCCAGCAGCTTGGCGAGGGAGGAGACCCAGTACTTC

abundance: NA
j_gene: TRBJ1-5
v_gene: TRBV5-1
d_gene: NA
CDR3aa: CASSLGAGGANQPQHF
CDR3nt: TGCGCCAGCAGCTTGGGGGCAGGTGGGGCCAATCAGCCCCAGCATTTT

abundance: once
j_gene: TRBJ1-2
v_gene: TRBV5-1
d_gene: NA
CDR3aa: CASSIQTDGYTF
CDR3nt: TGCGCCAGCAGCATACAGACAGATGGCTACACCTTC

abundance: NA
j_gene: TRBJ2-2
v_gene: TRBV10-1
d_gene: NA
CDR3aa: CASSEEGELNTGELFF
CDR3nt: TGCGCCAGCAGTGAGGAAGGAGAGCTCAACACCGGGGAGCTGTTTTTT

abundance: NA
j_gene: TRBJ2-7
v_gene: TRBV3-1/TRBV3-2
d_gene: TRBD2
CDR3aa: CASSLGLASSEQYF
CDR3nt: TGTGCCAGCAGCCTAGGACTAGCTTCCTCCGAGCAGTACTTC

abundance: NA
j_gene: TRBJ2-1
v_gene: TRBV6-5
d_gene: NA
CDR3aa: CASESRGSSYNEQFF
CDR3nt: TGTGCCAGCGAGTCCAGGGGCAGCTCCTACAATGAGCAGTTCTTC

abundance: NA
j_gene: TRBJ2-7
v_gene: TRBV2
d_gene: TRBD1
CDR3aa: CASSEGSWGQRYEQYF
CDR3nt: TGTGCCAGCAGTGAAGGTAGTTGGGGACAGCGCTACGAGCAGTACTTC

abundance: NA
j_gene: TRBJ1-4
v_gene: TRBV28
d_gene: TRBD1
CDR3aa: CASSSEQGYNEKLFF
CDR3nt: TGTGCCAGCAGTTCTGAACAGGGGTATAATGAAAAACTGTTTTTT

abundance: NA
j_gene: TRBJ2-1
v_gene: TRBV5-1
d_gene: TRBD2
CDR3aa: CASSSIAGGHGEQFF
CDR3nt: TGCGCCAGCAGCTCAATAGCGGGAGGGCATGGTGAGCAGTTCTTC

abundance: NA
j_gene: TRBJ2-3
v_gene: TRBV19
d_gene: TRBD2
CDR3aa: CASSMASGRSDTQYF
CDR3nt: TGTGCCAGTAGTATGGCTAGCGGGAGATCAGATACGCAGTATTTT

abundance: NA
j_gene: TRBJ2-7
v_gene: TRBV9
d_gene: TRBD2
CDR3aa: CASSVGTSGRGAPYEQYF
CDR3nt: TGTGCCAGCAGCGTAGGAACTAGCGGGAGGGGGGCTCCCTACGAGCAGTACTTC

abundance: once
j_gene: TRBJ2-1
v_gene: TRBV10-3
d_gene: NA
CDR3aa: CAISRGGGYNEQFF
CDR3nt: TGTGCCATCTCTCGGGGAGGGGGCTACAATGAGCAGTTCTTC